This paragraph covers one TCR beta chain sequence. Its antigen is as yet unknown. Germline V gene sequence: CDR1 LNHDA, CDR2 SQIVND (reference sequence). V gave up 5 bases and J gave up 0 bases, with 13 bases separating them. This CDR3 region has 16 residues. Sequencing used immunoSEQ multiplex PCR; TCRdb keeps in-frame clones, though not all of them. The sample lists 2,500,000 or so clones; over 85% were seen once. The data were taken from a study of shared clonotypes between healthy human individuals. Study background: CD4 naive cells filled three plates per donor, CD4 memory three, CD8 naive two and CD8 memory one.

Study-wide points: Though the depth was large, rarefaction showed that sorted-subset sequencing was incomplete.

Input material: naive CD4+ T cells from PBMCs. Noted subset: CD45RA+ positively selected. V usage is TRBV19 and J usage is TRBJ2-2, with D possibly called TRBD1 or TRBD2 (5 bases each). The TCR was taken from a man aged 18 to 30 in good health. Some clones in this sample may be carry-over from other donors' samples. CDR3 amino acids: CASSSVGAPNTGELFF. CDR3 nucleotide sequence: TGTGCCAGTAGTTCTGTCGGGGCCCCGAACACCGGGGAGCTGTTTTTT. The entire variable domain, with the rest obtained from reference TRBV19 and TRBJ2-2, is as follows: DGGITQSPKYLFRKEGQNVTLSCEQNLNHDAMYWYRQDPGQGLRLIYYSQIVNDFQKGDIAEGYSVSREKKESFPLTVTSAQKNPTAFYLCASSSVGAPNTGELFFGEGSRLTVL.